This TCR beta chain was identified during a study of cytomegalovirus exposure and HLA in healthy donors. The study's findings and limits: Later analysis associated a missense DCLRE1C variant with TCR beta V- and J-gene trimming.

There are 14 residues in the CDR3. Per germline, CDR1 LGHNA and CDR2 YNFKEQ. With V trimmed by 0 bases and J by 4 bases, 2 bases remained unmatched. PCR primers comprised 60 Vbeta and 13 Jbeta primers. Produced via immunoSEQ multiplex PCR; TCRdb's table is partial and in-frame only. Here the sample spans roughly 150,000 clones, 65% to 85% being singletons. Worth noting for this clone: Antigen specificity is unknown.

The material sequenced was PBMCs. This TCR was sampled from a male donor in good health and CMV-seronegative. V and J are TRBV4-2 and TRBJ1-2; 7 nucleotides line up with TRBD1. CDR3 sequence (DNA): TGTGCCAGCAGCCAAGAGGACAGGATCTATGGCTACACCTTC. As protein: CASSQEDRIYGYTF.